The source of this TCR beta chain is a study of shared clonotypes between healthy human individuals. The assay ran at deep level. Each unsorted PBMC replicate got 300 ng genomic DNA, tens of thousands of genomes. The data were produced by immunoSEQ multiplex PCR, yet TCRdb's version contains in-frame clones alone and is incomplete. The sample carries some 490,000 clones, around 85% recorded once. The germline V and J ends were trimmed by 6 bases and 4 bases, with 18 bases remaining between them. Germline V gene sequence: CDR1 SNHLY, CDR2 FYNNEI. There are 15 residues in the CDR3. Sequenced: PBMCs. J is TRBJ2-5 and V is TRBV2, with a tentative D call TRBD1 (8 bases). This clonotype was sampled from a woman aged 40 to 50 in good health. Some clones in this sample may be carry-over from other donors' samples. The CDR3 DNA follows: TGTGCCAGCAGGGGAGGGACAGGCCGGGGAGAGACCCAGTACTTC. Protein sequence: CASRGGTGRGETQYF.